This is a list of T cell receptor beta chains from one sample in a study of CD8+CD57+ T cells in acquired aplastic anemia. TCRdb ran MiXCR on the reads and lists one entry per CDR3 protein. The sample gives 35,000 to 45,000 distinct CDR3 sequences, roughly two thirds of which show up once; less than 25% is in the top ten. The sequenced sample was sorted CD4+, CD8+, or CD8+CD57+ T cells (not recorded which) from PBMCs. These receptors were collected from a human donor in good health, serving as a control. CDR3s include the opening cysteine and the closing phenylalanine or tryptophan. The order of the fields is J gene, V gene, D gene, clone size, CDR3 DNA, CDR3 protein. The D gene is left open where the match is weak. Where a row states a size, it is once, few, many or the class of an expanded clone; other rows omit it.

TRBJ2-1,TRBV2,TRBD2,few,TGTGCCAGCAGTCATAGACTAGCGGGGGGAAGGGAGCAGTTCTTC,CASSHRLAGGREQFF
TRBJ2-5,TRBV7-8,.,.,TGTGCCAGCAGCTTCCCAGGGTACCAAGAGACCCAGTACTTC,CASSFPGYQETQYF
TRBJ1-6,TRBV10-3,.,.,TGTGCCATCAGTGAGTCCAGCCCCGGGGTTTCACCCCTCCACTTT,CAISESSPGVSPLHF
TRBJ1-1,TRBV20-1,.,.,TGCAGTGCTAGTGGGCAGAACACTGAAGCTTTCTTT,CSASGQNTEAFF
TRBJ2-3,TRBV5-1,TRBD2,once,TGCGCCAGCAGCTTTTCGGGGGGGAACACAGATACGCAGTATTTT,CASSFSGGNTDTQYF
TRBJ1-1,TRBV10-3,.,.,TGTGCCATCAGTGAGGCGAACGGTAATGGGGCTTTCTTT,CAISEANGNGAFF
TRBJ2-7,TRBV10-3,TRBD1,few,TGTGCCATCAGTGAGGGGAGGGGGACAGGGGGCTACGAGCAGTACTTC,CAISEGRGTGGYEQYF
TRBJ1-6,TRBV15,TRBD1,medium-sized,TGTGCCACCAGCATTAGTACAGGGGATAATTCACCCCTCCACTTT,CATSISTGDNSPLHF
TRBJ2-5,TRBV7-9,TRBD2,few,TGTGCCAGCAGCTCTAGCGGGGGGCGGGAGACCCAGTACTTC,CASSSSGGRETQYF
TRBJ1-2,TRBV19,.,medium-sized,TGTGCCACAAAACCGACAGGAAACTATGGCTACACCTTC,CATKPTGNYGYTF
TRBJ1-5,TRBV2,.,.,TGTGCCAGCAGTGAAGCGTTATGGAGTCGACAGAGCAATCAGCCCCAGCATTTT,CASSEALWSRQSNQPQHF
TRBJ2-3,TRBV6-4,TRBD2,many,TGTGCCAGCAGTGGGACTAGCGGGGGCACAGATACGCAGTATTTT,CASSGTSGGTDTQYF
TRBJ1-2,TRBV29-1,TRBD1,once,TGCAGCGTTGATTTTGGACAGGGGAGCTACGGCTACACCTTC,CSVDFGQGSYGYTF
TRBJ2-7,TRBV15,TRBD1,.,TGTGCCACCAGCAGAGGTACAGGGGCGCCGACCGACGAGCAGTACTTC,CATSRGTGAPTDEQYF
TRBJ2-5,TRBV7-9,.,.,TGTGCCAGCAGCTTTCAGGGGTTGGAGACCCAGTACTTC,CASSFQGLETQYF